This T cell receptor (beta chain) came from a study of cytomegalovirus exposure and HLA in healthy donors. The PCR was carried out with 60 Vbeta primers and 13 Jbeta primers. Sequencing was performed with immunoSEQ multiplex PCR; in TCRdb, only in-frame clones are kept and a portion is missing. The table includes about 180,000 clones, over 75% detected once. Losses at the gene ends were 4 bases for V and 3 bases for J; bases not matched to a gene: 9. Germline V CDR1 and CDR2: SQVTM, ANQGSEA. The CDR3 sequence is 14 residues long. This chain connects TRBV29-1 to TRBJ2-7; 7 positions match TRBD1. The clonotype was recovered from a woman aged 45 to 65 in good health and CMV-seronegative. Sequencing was done on a sample of PBMCs. CDR3 sequence: CSVVGWQGVYEQYF. CDR3 sequence (DNA): TGCAGCGTTGTAGGGTGGCAGGGGGTCTACGAGCAGTACTTC.